The 26 T cell receptor beta chains below all came from one sample that was sequenced in a study of cytomegalovirus exposure and HLA in healthy donors. The protocol was immunoSEQ multiplex PCR, while the TCRdb copy is restricted to in-frame clones and leaves out a portion. Here the sample spans tens of thousands of clones, 89% being singletons. The sequenced material came from PBMCs. These receptors were obtained from a woman between 18 and 29 years old in good health and CMV-seronegative.

The chain has TRBV2 and TRBJ1-3, with TRBD1 as a possible D gene (5 bases). The CDR3 covers 15 residues. CDR1 is SNHLY and CDR2 is FYNNEI in the germline V gene. V was shortened by 3 bases and J by 0 bases, with 9 bases between the two germline ends. The CDR3 DNA reads TGTGCCAGCAGTGAGTCAAGGGGCTCTGGAAACACCATATATTTT. Translation gives CASSESRGSGNTIYF.

This clone appeared a single time. The V call is TRBV10-3, the J call TRBJ2-7, with 11 nucleotides matching TRBD2. This CDR3 comprises 15 residues. In germline, CDR1 is ENHRY, CDR2 SYGVKD. With V trimmed by 3 bases and J by 4 bases, 5 bases remained unmatched. The CDR3 nucleotides read TGTGCCATCAGTGAAAATAGCGGGGGGGCGTACGAGCAGTACTTC. Translation gives CAISENSGGAYEQYF.

This chain uses TRBV7-2 with TRBJ2-1; the D gene is possibly TRBD2 (5 bases). The CDR3 totals 13 residues. Trimming shortened V by 4 bases and J by 10 bases, and 14 bases separated the two germline ends. Germline V CDR1 and CDR2: SGHTA, FQGNSA. The CDR3 DNA follows: TGTGCCAGCAGCTCCACCCAGTCGGGGGAGCAGTTCTTC. Protein sequence: CASSSTQSGEQFF. The full variable domain, its missing parts supplied by reference TRBV7-2 and TRBJ2-1, is GAGVSQSPSNKVTEKGKDVELRCDPISGHTALYWYRQSLGQGLEFLIYFQGNSAPDKSGLPSDRFSAERTGGSVSTLTIQRTQQEDSAVYLCASSSTQSGEQFFGPGTRLTVL.

The chain joins TRBV4-2 to TRBJ2-1; tentative D call: TRBD2 (7 bases). The CDR3 covers 16 residues. The V and J ends lost 0 bases and 4 bases respectively, with 13 bases between them. Germline V gives CDR1 LGHNA, CDR2 YNFKEQ. DNA of the CDR3: TGTGCCAGCAGCCAAGACCTAGGGGGGGGGTACAATGAGCAGTTCTTC. This translates into CASSQDLGGGYNEQFF.

The V call is TRBV5-1, the J call TRBJ2-7, with a tentative D call TRBD1 (7 bases). Germline V gene lookup returns CDR1 SGHRS and CDR2 YFSETQ. With 5 bases removed from V and 1 base from J, the gap between germline ends came to 13 bases. CDR3 length equals 14 residues. The CDR3 reads CASSWAGGSYEQYF. The CDR3 DNA follows: TGCGCCAGCAGTTGGGCAGGGGGGTCCTACGAGCAGTACTTC.

The chain links TRBV6-1 to TRBJ2-7; D gene unclear. Trimming cost V 9 bases and J 4 bases, with 10 bases left between them. The CDR3 is made up of 11 amino acids. Germline V CDR1 and CDR2: MNHNS, SASEGT. The CDR3 region has the DNA TGTGCCAGTCTTGGCCAATACGAGCAGTACTTC. Its translation is CASLGQYEQYF.

The rearrangement uses TRBV6-1 and TRBJ1-4; D is unresolved. Germline V gene sequence: CDR1 MNHNS, CDR2 SASEGT. The V gene lost 3 bases and the J gene lost 7 bases, with 9 bases spanning the gap. CDR3 size: 13 residues. This CDR3 is CASSEEHSEKLFF. The CDR3 DNA reads TGTGCCAGCAGTGAGGAACACAGTGAAAAACTGTTTTTT.

The rearrangement uses TRBV7-2 and TRBJ2-5; 7 bases map to TRBD1. Per the germline V gene, CDR1 is SGHTA and CDR2 is FQGNSA. The CDR3 loop spans 14 amino acids. The trim removed 4 bases at V and 0 bases at J, leaving 2 bases unmatched. Written as DNA, the CDR3 is TGTGCCAGCAGCTGGGACAGCAACCAAGAGACCCAGTACTTC. Translated, it gives CASSWDSNQETQYF. The variable domain in full, with the rest retrieved from reference TRBV7-2 and TRBJ2-5, is GAGVSQSPSNKVTEKGKDVELRCDPISGHTALYWYRQSLGQGLEFLIYFQGNSAPDKSGLPSDRFSAERTGGSVSTLTIQRTQQEDSAVYLCASSWDSNQETQYFGPGTRLLVL.

This chain joins TRBV7-9 and TRBJ2-3, with a tentative D call TRBD1 (5 bases). Germline CDR1 and CDR2: SEHNR and FQNEAQ (reference sequence). The V end lost 4 bases, the J end lost 3 bases, and 17 bases lay between the germline ends. This CDR3 spans 16 amino acids. The DNA for the CDR3 is TGTGCCAGCAGCTCGTTCGAAGGGGCTGGGACAGATACGCAGTATTTT. It is translated as CASSSFEGAGTDTQYF.

V gene TRBV27 combines with J gene TRBJ1-5; no definite D call. Germline values: CDR1 MNHEY, CDR2 SMNVEV (reference sequence). This CDR3 contains 12 residues. V shed 3 bases and J shed 4 bases, with 4 bases lying between them. Here the CDR3 reads CASSFQNQPQHF. CDR3 coding DNA: TGTGCCAGCAGTTTCCAAAATCAGCCCCAGCATTTT.

The V call is TRBV28, the J call TRBJ1-3, with TRBD1 matching 7 bases. Germline V CDR1 and CDR2: MDHEN, SYDVKM. V was pared by 5 bases and J by 1 base, with 8 bases of the junction left unmatched. This CDR3 is built from 16 residues. CDR3 loop: CASSQSLQGSGNTIYF. In nucleotides, the CDR3 is TGTGCCAGCAGTCAGTCCCTACAGGGGTCTGGAAACACCATATATTTT.

This chain uses TRBV5-1 with TRBJ1-5, with TRBD1 matching 8 bases. Trimming cost V 4 bases and J 2 bases; bases outside gene matches: 5. Germline assignment: CDR1 SGHRS and CDR2 YFSETQ. This CDR3 region has 15 residues. In DNA form, the CDR3 reads TGCGCCAGCAGCGCTGGACAGGGAGGCAATCAGCCCCAGCATTTT. This encodes CASSAGQGGNQPQHF.

V is TRBV28 and J is TRBJ2-5; 8 bases are shared with TRBD2. The CDR3 length is 14 residues. Germline CDR1 and CDR2: MDHEN and SYDVKM. Germline trimming cut 8 bases from V and 7 bases from J; bases unmatched to any gene: 12. CDR3 residues: CASSRRGGRGTQYF. DNA of the CDR3: TGTGCCAGCTCGAGACGGGGGGGTCGGGGGACCCAGTACTTC.

V and J are TRBV7-9 and TRBJ2-7; the match to TRBD1 covers 8 bases. Trimming cost V 4 bases and J 4 bases; bases outside gene matches: 12. CDR1 and CDR2 (germline): SEHNR, FQNEAQ (reference sequence). The CDR3 sequence is 16 residues long. The CDR3 coding sequence is TGTGCCAGCAGCTCCCTGGGTTGGGACAGGAGTTACGAGCAGTACTTC. This sequence encodes CASSSLGWDRSYEQYF.

The chain joins TRBV27 to TRBJ2-7; D call uncertain. Germline V gene lookup returns CDR1 MNHEY and CDR2 SMNVEV (reference sequence). CDR3 length: 13 residues. V was pared by 2 bases and J by 3 bases, with 8 bases between. The CDR3 protein is CASSLVPNYEQYF. CDR3 coding DNA: TGTGCCAGCAGTTTAGTTCCCAACTACGAGCAGTACTTC.

The V and J genes are TRBV19 and TRBJ1-2, with TRBD1 matching 7 bases. Germline V lookup: CDR1 LNHDA, CDR2 SQIVND (reference sequence). The CDR3 is 13 residues long. The V gene end was trimmed by 8 bases and the J gene end by 4 bases; junction bases not matched to a gene: 7. CDR3 residues: CASSGQDFYGYTF. The CDR3 bases are TGTGCCAGTTCCGGACAGGATTTCTATGGCTACACCTTC. The whole variable domain, remainder taken from reference TRBV19 and TRBJ1-2, is DGGITQSPKYLFRKEGQNVTLSCEQNLNHDAMYWYRQDPGQGLRLIYYSQIVNDFQKGDIAEGYSVSREKKESFPLTVTSAQKNPTAFYLCASSGQDFYGYTFGSGTRLTVV.

V gene TRBV7-2 combines with J gene TRBJ2-1; D is uncertain. Germline assignment: CDR1 SGHTA and CDR2 FQGNSA. The V gene lost 3 bases and the J gene lost 6 bases, with 15 bases spanning the gap. The CDR3 consists of 15 residues. This chain's CDR3 is CASSFMGLSSNEQFF. CDR3 coding DNA: TGTGCCAGCAGCTTTATGGGCCTTTCAAGCAATGAGCAGTTCTTC.

CDR3 protein: CASRQQGYTEAFF. CDR3 in DNA: TGTGCCAGCAGGCAACAGGGCTACACTGAAGCTTTCTTT. J is TRBJ1-1 and V is TRBV6-5; D possibly corresponds to TRBD1 (6 bases). Germline lookup yields CDR1 MNHEY and CDR2 SVGAGI. The ends were cut back, 6 bases at V and 3 bases at J, with 11 bases in the middle. This CDR3 is 13 amino acids long.

CDR3 bases: TGTGCCAGCAGCCGACTAGCGGGGGGAGATGAGACCCAGTACTTC. Encoded protein: CASSRLAGGDETQYF. The rearrangement uses TRBV5-4 and TRBJ2-5, with 13 nucleotides matching TRBD2. This CDR3 is 15 amino acids long. With 4 bases clipped from V and 5 bases from J, the junction kept 5 bases outside the gene matches. Germline V gene lookup returns CDR1 SGHNT and CDR2 YYREEE (reference sequence).

This chain uses TRBV28 with TRBJ2-7; 12 nucleotides align to TRBD2. The V and J ends lost 4 bases and 2 bases, in that order; junction bases with no gene match: 6. The CDR3 is 16 residues long. CDR1 is MDHEN and CDR2 is SYDVKM in the germline V gene. The CDR3 loop is CASSSGRLAGAYEQYF. For the CDR3, the DNA is TGTGCCAGCAGTTCGGGCAGACTAGCGGGGGCCTACGAGCAGTACTTC.

The rearrangement links TRBV5-4 to TRBJ2-7; D is unclear. The germline V gene has CDR1 SGHNT and CDR2 YYREEE (reference sequence). V was pared by 4 bases and J by 9 bases, with 14 bases between. The CDR3 totals 12 residues. The CDR3: CASSPGTERQYF. DNA for the CDR3: TGTGCCAGCAGCCCAGGAACCGAAAGGCAGTACTTC.

V and J are TRBV11-2 and TRBJ2-1; no firm D call. Germline loops: CDR1 SGHAT, CDR2 FQNNGV. CDR3 size: 15 residues. The V end was cut by 1 base, the J end by 1 base, with 8 bases between. CDR3 in amino acids: CASSLATGSYNEQFF. In DNA form, the CDR3 reads TGTGCCAGCAGCTTAGCTACGGGTTCCTACAATGAGCAGTTCTTC. Full variable domain (outside the CDR3, taken from reference TRBV11-2 and TRBJ2-1): EAGVAQSPRYKIIEKRQSVAFWCNPISGHATLYWYQQILGQGPKLLIQFQNNGVVDDSQLPKDRFSAERLKGVDSTLKIQPAKLEDSAVYLCASSLATGSYNEQFFGPGTRLTVL.

The rearrangement uses TRBV9 and TRBJ1-2, with D possibly being TRBD1 (5 bases). This CDR3 has 16 residues. CDR1 is SGDLS and CDR2 is YYNGEE in the germline V gene. With 3 bases removed from V and 4 bases from J, the gap between germline ends came to 19 bases. The CDR3 bases are TGTGCCAGCAGCGCCCCGGGAGGGCAGGGTGCCTATGGCTACACCTTC. Its translation is CASSAPGGQGAYGYTF.

The V call is TRBV5-4, the J call TRBJ2-5, with 14 bases lining up with TRBD2. Germline V gene data show CDR1 as SGHNT and CDR2 as YYREEE (reference sequence). The CDR3 contains 15 residues. V lost 4 bases, J lost 1 base, and 0 bases stayed unmatched. DNA of the CDR3: TGTGCCAGCAGCGGGACTAGCGGGAGCCAAGAGACCCAGTACTTC. The encoded protein is CASSGTSGSQETQYF.

CDR3 nucleotide sequence: TGTGCCAGCAGCCAACATAACTATGGCTACACCTTC. This encodes CASSQHNYGYTF. V and J are TRBV14 and TRBJ1-2; D not certain. The CDR3 sequence is 12 residues long. Trimming cost V 2 bases and J 1 base, with 2 bases left between them. Germline-derived CDR1 and CDR2 are SGHDN and FVKESK.

The chain has TRBV27 and TRBJ2-7, with D tentatively TRBD2 (6 bases). Trimming removed 2 bases at V and 7 bases at J, with 12 bases between. The V gene's germline CDR1 is MNHEY and CDR2 SMNVEV (reference sequence). There are 13 residues in the CDR3. The CDR3 is CASSLVFGGEQYF. Written as DNA, the CDR3 is TGTGCCAGCAGTTTAGTTTTCGGGGGAGAGCAGTACTTC.